The clone carrying this T cell receptor (beta chain) was seen more than once but under ten times. The target antigen is unknown. The data stem from a study of T-cell memory formation after mild COVID-19. Overall study findings and caveats: CD4/CD8 balance characterized clones contracting day 15 to 85, and CD4+ skew characterized later expanders. There was no confirmation that second-wave clones peaking on day 37 were SARS-CoV-2 specific.

TCRdb analysed the 5' RACE reads with MiXCR anew, one entry per CDR3 protein. The profile shows hundreds of thousands of distinct CDR3 sequences, roughly a fifth of them singletons. Germline V CDR1 and CDR2: SEHNR, FQNEAQ (reference sequence). With 1 base clipped from V and 0 bases from J, the junction kept 5 bases outside the gene matches. This CDR3 region has 17 residues. The rearrangement links TRBV7-9 to TRBJ2-3; 9 nucleotides line up with TRBD2. The receptor was derived from an adult woman who had mild COVID-19 (a few samples of this study predate the infection). Cell type and time point are not known. The specimen was PBMCs or a T cell subset sorted from them (not recorded which). CDR3 region: CASSLDLAGTSTDTQYF. CDR3 coding DNA: TGTGCCAGCAGCTTAGACCTAGCGGGGACTAGCACAGATACGCAGTATTTT.